Sequencing of this T cell receptor (beta chain) was carried out in a study of blood T cells in healthy people across ages. General study points: Higher diversity, along with more naive CD4+ cells, distinguished long-lived donors from aged donors.

The CDR3 spans 15 residues. Germline V CDR1 and CDR2: SGDLS, YYNGEE. Trimming shortened V by 2 bases and J by 4 bases, and 15 bases separated the two germline ends. As regards this clonotype: Its specificity is unknown.

Isolated per sample were at least 7 million PBMCs. For the second PCR, which ran for roughly 7 to 11 cycles, a sample-barcoded 5' primer and a J-beta primer mix were used. TCRdb analysed the 5' RACE reads with MiXCR anew, one entry per CDR3 protein. The data show 850,000 to 950,000 distinct CDR3 sequences, with less than 35% seen just once and 17% held by the top ten. The chain uses TRBV9 and TRBJ1-2; possible D gene TRBD1, 5 bases. The TCR comes from a woman of 80 years or more in good health. The sequenced sample consisted of blood. CDR3 sequence: CASSVVGTGSYGYTF. CDR3 sequence (DNA): TGTGCCAGCAGCGTCGTAGGGACCGGGTCCTATGGCTACACCTTC.